The 16 T cell receptor beta chains in this list originate from one sample, sequenced in a study of blood T cell repertoires in COVID-19. TCRdb keeps only in-frame clones here, not all; method: immunoSEQ multiplex PCR. The table records tens of thousands of clones, 75% to 90% of them present only once. Sequences were obtained from peripheral blood. Receptors were obtained from a man aged 45-60 years with active COVID-19.

This clone came up a few times. In nucleotides, the CDR3 is TGTGCCAGCAGTTTTAGGGGTCCAGGGGGGACAGGCACCTCATATGGCTACACCTTC. It specifies CASSFRGPGGTGTSYGYTF. This rearrangement joins TRBV27 to TRBJ1-2, with 8 bases aligning to TRBD1. CDR3 length: 19 amino acids. Unmatched junction bases numbered 20, after V lost 3 bases and J lost 5 bases. Germline CDR1 MNHEY, CDR2 SMNVEV (reference sequence).

This chain joins TRBV18 and TRBJ2-7, with a tentative D call TRBD2 (6 bases). Germline CDR1 is KGHSH and CDR2 is LQKENI. The CDR3 runs to 19 residues. Trimming stripped 1 base from V and 4 bases from J, with 26 bases between. In DNA, the CDR3 is TGTGCCAGCTCACCACAGCCCGGGACTTCGAACGTCCCCCTTTACGAGCAGTACTTC. This translates into CASSPQPGTSNVPLYEQYF.

This chain links TRBV29-1 with TRBJ2-5; no clear D gene. The germline V gene has CDR1 SQVTM and CDR2 ANQGSEA. This CDR3 spans 11 amino acids. The ends were cut back, 7 bases at V and 5 bases at J, with 11 bases in the middle. The CDR3 nucleotides read TGCAGCGGGCGTTACGGGGAGACCCAGTACTTC. It translates to CSGRYGETQYF.

V gene TRBV7-2 combines with J gene TRBJ2-5; D gene uncertain. This CDR3 spans 15 amino acids. Trimming removed 3 bases at V and 1 base at J, with 12 bases between. CDR1 SGHTA and CDR2 FQGNSA come from the germline V gene. The CDR3 DNA is TGTGCCAGCAGCTTTGGCCAGTCGTTCCAAGAGACCCAGTACTTC. Amino acid sequence: CASSFGQSFQETQYF.

DNA for the CDR3: TGTGCCAGCACCGTGACAGGGGGTAGGAGCTACACCTTC. This gives the protein CASTVTGGRSYTF. The V and J genes are TRBV6-5 and TRBJ1-2, with 9 bases aligning to TRBD1. The J segment lost 9 bases and the V segment lost 7 bases, leaving 9 bases of the junction unmatched. The CDR3 is 13 amino acids. Germline-derived CDR1 and CDR2 are MNHEY and SVGAGI.

This clone occurred once. One end of the junction does not line up with germline, which may come from a read error. The chain uses TRBV5-1 and TRBJ1-1; D gene unclear. Germline values: CDR1 SGHRS, CDR2 YFSETQ. There are 11 residues in the CDR3. CDR3 protein: CVSTLGTEAFF. In nucleotides, the CDR3 is TGCGTCAGCACTCTCGGCACTGAAGCTTTCTTT.

V usage is TRBV7-9 and J usage is TRBJ1-2; 12 positions agree with TRBD1. Germline V gene data show CDR1 as SEHNR and CDR2 as FQNEAQ (reference sequence). J lost 8 bases, V lost 3 bases, and 7 bases had no gene match. CDR3 length: 15 amino acids. CDR3 amino acids: CASSFSAGTGGGYTF. CDR3 in DNA: TGTGCCAGCAGCTTTAGTGCCGGGACAGGGGGCGGCTACACCTTC. The full variable domain, its missing parts supplied by reference TRBV7-9 and TRBJ1-2, is DTGVSQNPRHKITKRGQNVTFRCDPISEHNRLYWYRQTLGQGPEFLTYFQNEAQLEKSRLLSDRFSAERPKGSFSTLEIQRTEQGDSAMYLCASSFSAGTGGGYTFGSGTRLTVV.

The chain has TRBV28 and TRBJ1-2, with TRBD1 matching over 10 bases. The V gene's germline CDR1 is MDHEN and CDR2 SYDVKM. The CDR3 loop spans 16 amino acids. V lost 6 bases, J lost 7 bases, and 14 bases stayed unmatched. The CDR3 coding sequence is TGTGCCAGCAGCCGAGGGTCGGGACAGGGGTATGGTGGCTACACCTTC. Its translation is CASSRGSGQGYGGYTF.

V gene TRBV28 combines with J gene TRBJ2-3, with TRBD1 identical over 10 bases. The CDR3 contains 14 residues. The J segment lost 2 bases and the V segment lost 9 bases, leaving 5 bases of the junction unmatched. Germline CDR1 MDHEN, CDR2 SYDVKM. CDR3 sequence: CASLTGGNTDTQYF. In DNA, the CDR3 is TGTGCCAGTTTGACAGGGGGCAACACAGATACGCAGTATTTT.

The chain combines TRBV11-2 with TRBJ1-2; D unresolved. This CDR3 contains 11 residues. V shed 2 bases and J shed 10 bases, with 8 bases lying between them. From germline, CDR1 is SGHAT and CDR2 FQNNGV. CDR3 loop: CASSLRGAYTF. Written as DNA, the CDR3 is TGTGCCAGCAGCTTACGGGGAGCCTACACCTTC.

This rearrangement joins TRBV19 to TRBJ2-3; 8 bases line up with TRBD2. CDR3 size: 16 residues. Germline CDR1 reads LNHDA; CDR2 reads SQIVND (reference sequence). J gave up 2 bases and V 8 bases, and 12 bases lay outside the gene matches. The CDR3 region has the DNA TGTGCCAGTGGAAAGGGACTAGGGGGAACCACAGATACGCAGTATTTT. It yields the protein CASGKGLGGTTDTQYF.

The chain couples TRBV9 to TRBJ1-6, with D unclear. The CDR3 contains 14 residues. The V end was cut by 0 bases, the J end by 7 bases, with 8 bases between. The germline V gene encodes CDR1 SGDLS and CDR2 YYNGEE. The DNA of the CDR3 is TGTGCCAGCAGCGTAGAGGCCGGGAATTCACCCCTCCACTTT. Translated: CASSVEAGNSPLHF.

The chain joins TRBV27 to TRBJ2-3; 13 nucleotides agree with TRBD2. J gave up 5 bases and V 7 bases, and 12 bases lay outside the gene matches. CDR1 and CDR2 from the germline V gene are MNHEY and SMNVEV (reference sequence). The CDR3 has 17 residues. CDR3 in amino acids: CASTPRAGLAGLDTQYF. In DNA, the CDR3 is TGTGCCAGCACCCCCAGGGCGGGACTAGCGGGATTAGATACGCAGTATTTT.

This sequence joins TRBV19 and TRBJ1-3; no definite D call. The V end was cut by 7 bases, the J end by 0 bases, with 16 bases between. This CDR3 contains 16 residues. Germline V gene lookup returns CDR1 LNHDA and CDR2 SQIVND (reference sequence). The CDR3 here is CASNVGQAGSGNTIYF. In DNA form, the CDR3 reads TGTGCCAGTAATGTTGGTCAGGCCGGCTCTGGAAACACCATATATTTT.

The rearrangement links TRBV27 to TRBJ2-7; 7 bases fit TRBD1. Germline CDR1 is MNHEY and CDR2 is SMNVEV (reference sequence). The CDR3 has 14 amino acids. J gave up 2 bases and V 2 bases, and 3 bases lay outside the gene matches. The CDR3 coding sequence is TGTGCCAGCAGTTTACGCGGACAGGCCTACGAGCAGTACTTC. This encodes CASSLRGQAYEQYF.

This clone was seen just once. The chain is built from TRBV19 and TRBJ2-7, with 11 bases matching TRBD1. Germline lookup yields CDR1 LNHDA and CDR2 SQIVND (reference sequence). The J segment lost 10 bases and the V segment lost 5 bases, leaving 4 bases of the junction unmatched. The CDR3 runs to 12 residues. In DNA form, the CDR3 reads TGTGCCAGTAGTCCCGGACAGGGGGCTCAGTACTTC. Translation gives CASSPGQGAQYF.